This T cell receptor beta chain was sequenced during a study of T cell responses to AZD1222 COVID-19 vaccine. At the level of the study: Researchers grouped second doses given at about 4 or about 12 weeks into one pool.

V was pared by 4 bases and J by 7 bases, with 11 bases between. Germline CDR1 and CDR2: MRHNA and SNTAGT. The CDR3 is 13 residues long. Study-wide points: Variant regions that are unmutated are reportedly the target of nearly half of spike-specific TCRs. Dominant at 160-218 and 743-854, vaccine-associated CD4 TCRs also spanned spike. Possibly, clonal diversity was underestimated; donors were largely white British and included more females.

Assay: immunoSEQ multiplex PCR; the TCRdb copy retains only in-frame clones and omits some. The profile shows around 130,000 clones, roughly 89% of them singletons. Of note for this clone: Its matching antigen is unknown.

The material was peripheral blood, obtained on day 0 of AZD1222 vaccination. This TCR was sampled from an adult in good health. The chain couples TRBV6-4 to TRBJ2-1; D unresolved. CDR3 sequence: CASSAGLWNEQFF. DNA for the CDR3: TGTGCCAGCAGTGCGGGTTTATGGAATGAGCAGTTCTTC.